This TCR beta chain is from a study of T-cell reconstitution after alpha-beta-depleted transplantation in children. Molecular barcoding with unique molecular identifiers was used for the TCRbeta library. TCRdb re-called the PCR reads with MiXCR, one entry per CDR3 protein. The data contain approximately 400,000 distinct CDR3 sequences, roughly a tenth of them seen just once; the ten biggest clones take up 5% to 6.5%. The CDR3 totals 16 residues. V was clipped by 4 bases and J by 0 bases; unmatched bases: 4. Germline values: CDR1 LGHNA, CDR2 YSLEER. This clonotype was detected only a few times. This material consisted of PBMCs from the stem cell graft donor, taken from the stem cell graft. The rearrangement links TRBV4-3 to TRBJ2-1, with 9 positions matching TRBD1. This TCR was sampled from a human donor who donated a stem cell graft to a child with acute myeloid leukemia. CDR3 nucleotides: TGCGCCAGCAGCCTGACAGGGGGTGGCTCCTACAATGAGCAGTTCTTC. The encoded protein is CASSLTGGGSYNEQFF.